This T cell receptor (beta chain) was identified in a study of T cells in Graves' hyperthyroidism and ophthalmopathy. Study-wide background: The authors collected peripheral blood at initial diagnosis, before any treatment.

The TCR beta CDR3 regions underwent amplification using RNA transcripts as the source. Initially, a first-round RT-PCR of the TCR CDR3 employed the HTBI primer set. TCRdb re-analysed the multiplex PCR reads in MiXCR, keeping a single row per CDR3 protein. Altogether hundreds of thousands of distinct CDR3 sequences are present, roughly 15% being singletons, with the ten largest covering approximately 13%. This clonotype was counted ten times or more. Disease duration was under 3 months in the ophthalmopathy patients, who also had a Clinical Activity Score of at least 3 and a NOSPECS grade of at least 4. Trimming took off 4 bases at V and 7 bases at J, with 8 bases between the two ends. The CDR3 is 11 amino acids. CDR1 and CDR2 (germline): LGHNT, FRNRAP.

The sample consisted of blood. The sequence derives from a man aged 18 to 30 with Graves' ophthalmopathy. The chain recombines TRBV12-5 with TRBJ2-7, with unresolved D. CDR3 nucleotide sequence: TGTGCTAGTGGTTCCAACCTTGAGCAGTACTTC. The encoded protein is CASGSNLEQYF.